This T cell receptor beta chain was identified during a study of OX40 agonist ivuxolimab in advanced cancers. Whole-study context: A male proportion of around 86% was recorded, with mean age 60 years and range roughly 23 to 79.

Profiled with immunoSEQ multiplex PCR; TCRdb holds only in-frame clones, not every one. In the table there are 65,000 to 80,000 clones, 85% of which are singletons. Between the trimmed V and J ends, which lost 5 bases and 3 bases, there was a span of 19 bases. Germline lookup yields CDR1 LGHNA and CDR2 YSLEER. CDR3 length equals 16 residues. V gene TRBV4-3 combines with J gene TRBJ2-5; D might be TRBD2 (7 bases). This specimen was CD4+ or CD8+ T cells sorted from blood, taken in a trial of the OX40 agonist ivuxolimab. The clonotype comes from an adult with an advanced solid tumor such as melanoma, head and neck, liver or kidney cancer. CDR3 bases: TGCGCCAGCAGCAATGGTGGGGGGGGCTGGGAAGAGACCCAGTACTTC. Its translation is CASSNGGGGWEETQYF.